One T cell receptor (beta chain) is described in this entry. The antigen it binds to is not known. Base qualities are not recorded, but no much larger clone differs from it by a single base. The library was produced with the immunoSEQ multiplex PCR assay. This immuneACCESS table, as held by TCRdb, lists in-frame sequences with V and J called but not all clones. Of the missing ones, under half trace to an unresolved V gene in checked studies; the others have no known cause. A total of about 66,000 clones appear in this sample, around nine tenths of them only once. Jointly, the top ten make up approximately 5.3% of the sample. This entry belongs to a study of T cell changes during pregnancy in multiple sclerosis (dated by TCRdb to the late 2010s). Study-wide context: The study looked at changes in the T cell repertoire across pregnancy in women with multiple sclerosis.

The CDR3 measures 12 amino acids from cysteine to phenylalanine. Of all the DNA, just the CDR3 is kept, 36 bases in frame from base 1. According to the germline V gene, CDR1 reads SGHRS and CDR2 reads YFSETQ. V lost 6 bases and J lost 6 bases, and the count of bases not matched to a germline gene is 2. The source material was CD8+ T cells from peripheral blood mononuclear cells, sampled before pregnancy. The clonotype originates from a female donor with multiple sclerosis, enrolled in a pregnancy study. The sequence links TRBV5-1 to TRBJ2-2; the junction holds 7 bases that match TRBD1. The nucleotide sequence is TGCGCCAGCAAGGGGGCCTCCGGGGAGCTGTTTTTT. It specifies CASKGASGELFF.